The source of this TCR beta chain is a study of blood T cell repertoires in COVID-19. Assay used: immunoSEQ multiplex PCR; TCRdb lists only in-frame clones, some missing. This sample has around 120,000 clones; about 78% occur once, and the top ten carry about 2.3%. The CDR3 is made up of 14 amino acids. Germline assignment: CDR1 SNHLY and CDR2 FYNNEI. Trimming took 6 bases from V and 6 from J; bases not matched to a gene: 8. The TCR was taken from a man between 65 and 85 years old with acute or convalescent COVID-19. The gene calls are TRBV2 and TRBJ1-1; TRBD1 aligns across 9 bases. Input material: peripheral blood. CDR3 bases: TGTGCCAGCAGAGCGGGACAGGGTTGGGCTGAAGCTTTCTTT. It is translated as CASRAGQGWAEAFF.